The rows below give T cell receptor beta chains drawn from one sample of a study of blood T cells in healthy people across ages. Each CDR3 protein is one row after TCRdb ran MiXCR on the 5' RACE reads. The sample contains about 620,000 distinct CDR3 sequences, 20% to 25% of which appear only once. Material: blood. The origin of the receptors is a man between 65 and 85 years old in good health. Each CDR3 is given with its conserved first and last residue. Each record gives: J gene, D gene, clone size, V gene, CDR3 protein, CDR3 DNA. D genes are given only for firm matches. Some rows mark clone size as missing; the rest say once, few, many or name a class of expanded clone.

TRBJ2-3 NA few TRBV18 CASSPLLANTDTQYF TGTGCCAGCTCACCACTGCTAGCCAACACAGATACGCAGTATTTT
TRBJ1-1 NA few TRBV20-1 CSAHMIPNGAFF TGCAGTGCACACATGATCCCCAACGGAGCTTTCTTT
TRBJ2-2 TRBD2 few TRBV7-9 CASSMTSPGELFF TGTGCCAGCAGCATGACTAGCCCCGGGGAGCTGTTTTTT
TRBJ2-3 TRBD1 few TRBV14 CASSQVSTGGTQYF TGTGCCAGCAGCCAAGTCTCTACAGGGGGTACGCAGTATTTT
TRBJ1-5 NA NA TRBV12-3/TRBV12-4 CASSLVGGAQPQHF TGTGCCAGCAGTTTGGTCGGGGGGGCTCAGCCCCAGCATTTT
TRBJ1-2 NA NA TRBV14 CASSRLISNYGYTF TGTGCCAGCAGCCGCCTCATTTCTAACTATGGCTACACCTTC
TRBJ2-1 NA NA TRBV11-2 CASSLAVRGYNEQFF TGTGCCAGCAGCTTAGCGGTGCGCGGTTACAATGAGCAGTTCTTC
TRBJ2-1 NA NA TRBV29-1 CSVGGGRTYNEQFF TGCAGCGTTGGAGGAGGTCGTACCTACAATGAGCAGTTCTTC
TRBJ2-1 TRBD2 NA TRBV6-2/TRBV6-3 CASSYRLAGVGNEQFF TGTGCCAGCAGTTACCGGCTAGCGGGAGTTGGGAATGAGCAGTTCTTC
TRBJ2-3 TRBD2 NA TRBV29-1 CSVEGEGSTDTQYF TGCAGCGTTGAAGGGGAGGGGAGCACAGATACGCAGTATTTT
TRBJ2-7 TRBD2 few TRBV20-1 CSARWGSGAGNYEQYF TGCAGTGCTAGATGGGGGTCTGGAGCGGGGAACTACGAGCAGTACTTC
TRBJ2-3 TRBD2 few TRBV28 CASTSPRGLDADTQYF TGTGCCAGCACCTCCCCTAGGGGACTAGATGCAGATACGCAGTATTTT
TRBJ2-1 TRBD2 few TRBV18 CASSPGTTGDNEQFF TGTGCCAGCTCTCCCGGGACTACCGGCGACAATGAGCAGTTCTTC
TRBJ1-4 NA few TRBV28 CASSSGQRPNEKLFF TGTGCCAGCAGCTCCGGACAGCGACCTAATGAAAAACTGTTTTTT
TRBJ2-3 NA many TRBV7-2 CASSLGGAGTDTQYF TGTGCCAGCAGCTTAGGGGGGGCGGGCACAGATACGCAGTATTTT
TRBJ2-3 TRBD2 NA TRBV28 CASSPAGAGARDTQYF TGTGCCAGCAGCCCGGCAGGTGCGGGAGCCCGAGATACGCAGTATTTT
TRBJ2-3 TRBD1 NA TRBV7-9 CAGSSYRGATDTQYF TGTGCCGGCAGCTCCTACAGGGGAGCCACAGATACGCAGTATTTT
TRBJ2-3 NA NA TRBV18 CASSPPGGKDTQYF TGTGCCAGCTCACCACCGGGTGGGAAGGATACGCAGTATTTT
TRBJ2-3 NA few TRBV9 CASSVGVAVFITDTQYF TGTGCCAGCAGCGTAGGAGTAGCGGTCTTTATCACAGATACGCAGTATTTT
TRBJ1-4 TRBD1 NA TRBV20-1 CSATGGSPNEELFF TGCAGTGCCACAGGGGGATCCCCGAATGAAGAACTGTTTTTT
TRBJ2-3 TRBD2 NA TRBV20-1 CSARSGWITSGRAYLDTQYF TGCAGTGCTCGGTCAGGGTGGATTACTAGCGGGAGGGCCTATTTAGATACGCAGTATTTT
TRBJ2-1 NA few TRBV4-2 CASSQTRQTEQFF TGTGCCAGCAGCCAAACCAGACAAACAGAGCAGTTCTTC
TRBJ2-3 TRBD1 many TRBV20-1 CSARGQLTDTQYF TGCAGTGCTAGGGGACAGCTCACAGATACGCAGTATTTT
TRBJ1-4 NA few TRBV20-1 CSARDGPGEKLFF TGCAGTGCTAGGGACGGGCCGGGTGAAAAACTGTTTTTT
TRBJ2-1 NA few TRBV18 CASSGAGLNEQFF TGTGCCAGCTCCGGGGCAGGGCTTAATGAGCAGTTCTTC
TRBJ2-5 NA few TRBV10-2 CASSEQTGTLPETQYF TGCGCCAGCAGTGAGCAGACTGGAACTCTTCCGGAGACCCAGTACTTC
TRBJ1-1 NA NA TRBV5-1 CASTPSGRRTEAFF TGCGCCAGCACCCCTTCGGGGCGCCGGACTGAAGCTTTCTTT
TRBJ2-5 NA few TRBV5-6 CASSGGTPRFF TGTGCCAGCAGCGGAGGGACCCCCCGGTTCTTC
TRBJ2-7 NA few TRBV9 CASSVAPQGSSYEQYF TGTGCCAGCAGCGTAGCTCCCCAGGGAAGCTCCTACGAGCAGTACTTC
TRBJ1-1 NA NA TRBV5-5 CASSLDVGTYTEAFF TGTGCCAGCAGCTTGGACGTGGGCACATACACTGAAGCTTTCTTT
TRBJ2-4 NA few TRBV29-1 CSVRMGGIQYF TGCAGCGTTCGTATGGGGGGCATTCAGTACTTC
TRBJ2-3 NA NA TRBV20-1 CSARRGDRPDTQYF TGCAGTGCGAGAAGGGGGGATCGACCAGATACGCAGTATTTT
TRBJ1-4 TRBD1 NA TRBV5-1 CASSLEGQGTEKLFF TGCGCCAGCAGCTTGGAAGGACAGGGGACTGAAAAACTGTTTTTT
TRBJ2-4 NA NA TRBV27 CASSSFLLAKNIQYF TGTGCCAGCAGCTCCTTCCTCTTAGCCAAAAACATTCAGTACTTC
TRBJ1-4 NA NA TRBV20-1 CSARDLSTGATTNEKLFF TGCAGTGCTAGAGATCTCAGTACGGGGGCTACAACTAATGAAAAACTGTTTTTT
TRBJ2-7 TRBD2 few TRBV9 CASSVGGRGDEQYF TGTGCCAGCAGCGTAGGCGGTCGGGGGGACGAGCAGTACTTC
TRBJ1-4 NA NA TRBV7-9 CASSLSYRTNEKLFF TGTGCCAGCAGCTTAAGTTACAGAACTAATGAAAAACTGTTTTTT
TRBJ2-2 NA many TRBV5-1 CASSSRTEANTGELFF TGCGCCAGCAGCTCAAGGACAGAAGCGAACACCGGGGAGCTGTTTTTT
TRBJ2-6 TRBD1 few TRBV20-1 CSARRQGAGANVLTF TGCAGTGCTAGACGACAGGGGGCTGGGGCCAACGTCCTGACTTTC
TRBJ2-1 NA few TRBV2 CASSEASGQQFF TGTGCCAGCAGTGAAGCGAGCGGGCAGCAGTTCTTC
TRBJ2-3 NA NA TRBV9 CASSERPEGTQYF TGTGCCAGCAGCGAGCGACCCGAGGGGACGCAGTATTTT